These T cell receptor beta chains were read from a single sample in a study of neoadjuvant nivolumab and ipilimumab in lung cancer. Only in-frame clones appear in the TCRdb table, and some are missing; sequencing was by immunoSEQ multiplex PCR. The table records some 50,000 clones, around 89% of them present only once. The source was blood, collected before neoadjuvant nivolumab, alone or with ipilimumab. The receptor source for this set is an adult with non-small cell lung cancer. Some clones in this sample may be carry-over from other donors' samples. The CDR3 runs from the conserved cysteine through the conserved F or W. The D gene is left open where the match is weak. Expanded clones are given a class, and other clones once, few, many or no size at all.

DNA	CDR3	D	size	V	J
TGCGCCAGCAGCTCGGGACAGGGCCCCACCCGCAACACTGAAGCTTTCTTT	CASSSGQGPTRNTEAFF	TRBD1	.	TRBV5-1	TRBJ1-1
TGTGCCAGCAGCTCCGGGACTCGAGGGATAGAGACCCAGTACTTC	CASSSGTRGIETQYF	.	.	TRBV5-6	TRBJ2-5
TGCGCCAGCAGCTCCCCGGACGGCCCACAAGCGGGAGGCCCGTCAGCCTACGAGCAGTACTTC	CASSSPDGPQAGGPSAYEQYF	TRBD2	.	TRBV5-1	TRBJ2-7
TGTGCCAGCAGCAGTACGGGGCCCAGTTCGTACGAGCAGTACTTC	CASSSTGPSSYEQYF	.	.	TRBV5-6	TRBJ2-7
TGTGCCAGCAGCCAAGAGTCCGACACGACCTACGAGCAGTACTTC	CASSQESDTTYEQYF	.	few	TRBV4-2	TRBJ2-7
TGTGCCATCAGTCTTCTTCAGGAAGAGCAGTACTTC	CAISLLQEEQYF	.	.	TRBV10-3	TRBJ2-7
TGCAGCGTATGGGGGGATTCTCTCGAGCAGTACTTC	CSVWGDSLEQYF	.	.	TRBV29-1	TRBJ2-7
TGCGCCAGCAGCTTCGGGGGCCTTCCCGCCTACGAGCAGTACTTC	CASSFGGLPAYEQYF	.	.	TRBV5-1	TRBJ2-7
TGTGCCAGCGACAATAGCGGGAGAGGCACCGGGGAGCTGTTTTTT	CASDNSGRGTGELFF	TRBD2	.	TRBV7-9	TRBJ2-2
TGCGCCAGCAGCTCTCCGGGACTAGCCCGTGAGACCCAGTACTTC	CASSSPGLARETQYF	TRBD2	.	TRBV5-1	TRBJ2-5
TGTGCCAGCAGCTCATTACTCGCCAGCACAGATACGCAGTATTTT	CASSSLLASTDTQYF	.	.	TRBV5-5	TRBJ2-3
TGCAGCGTTGTGGCATTTCCCCCCTCCTACGAGCAGTACTTC	CSVVAFPPSYEQYF	.	.	TRBV29-1	TRBJ2-7
TGTGCCTGGAGGGACCGGGGCAGCTCCTACGAGCAGTACTTC	CAWRDRGSSYEQYF	.	.	TRBV30	TRBJ2-7
TGCGCCAGCAGCTTTAGCGGGACTAGCGGCACAGATACGCAGTATTTT	CASSFSGTSGTDTQYF	TRBD2	.	TRBV5-1	TRBJ2-3
TGTGCCAGCAGCTTAGCTAGCGGGAGGGAGGAGCTGTTTTTT	CASSLASGREELFF	TRBD2	.	TRBV5-4	TRBJ2-2
TGTGCCAGCAGCTTAGTACCGGGGGAGACCCAGTACTTC	CASSLVPGETQYF	.	.	TRBV13	TRBJ2-5
TGCGCCAGCAGACCTACAAGAAGAAGACAGGGGTTGGTCCGAGTTGCCAACGTCCTGACTTTC	CASRPTRRRQGLVRVANVLTF	TRBD1	.	TRBV10-2	TRBJ2-6
TGTGCCAGCAGCGCAACCGGGACTAGCGGGATAAATGAGCAGTTCTTC	CASSATGTSGINEQFF	TRBD2	.	TRBV9	TRBJ2-1
TGTGCCAGTAGTCCCGAAGCGGGGGGCGGCCTGAACACTGAAGCTTTCTTT	CASSPEAGGGLNTEAFF	.	few	TRBV19	TRBJ1-1
TGTGCCAGCAGCCGGGGGACTACATACAGTGAGCAGTTCTTC	CASSRGTTYSEQFF	TRBD2	.	TRBV7-3	TRBJ2-1
TGTGCCAGCAGCTTGGTTTTTTCCGGCGGCTCGGATCAGCCCCAGCATTTT	CASSLVFSGGSDQPQHF	.	once	TRBV5-8	TRBJ1-5
TGTGCCAGCTCACCCTCCCCGAACTATGGCTACACCTTC	CASSPSPNYGYTF	.	.	TRBV18	TRBJ1-2
TGTGCCAGCAGCCCCGTGGCCGCTCTAAGGAACGAGCAGTACTTC	CASSPVAALRNEQYF	.	.	TRBV6-5	TRBJ2-7
TGTGCCAGCAGCTTAACCGACTCCTCCAATCAGCCCCAGCATTTT	CASSLTDSSNQPQHF	.	.	TRBV7-6	TRBJ1-5
TGTGCCATCGCGCGGCGGGAGGGCACAGATACGCAGTATTTT	CAIARREGTDTQYF	TRBD2	.	TRBV10-3	TRBJ2-3
TGTGCCAGCAGTGACGGCCTAGGAGCAGATACGCAGTATTTT	CASSDGLGADTQYF	.	.	TRBV6-4	TRBJ2-3
TGCGCCAGCAGCCCCACGAACAGAGCTTCCAACGAGCAGTACTTC	CASSPTNRASNEQYF	.	.	TRBV5-1	TRBJ2-7
TGTGCCAGCAGCTACGGGACTAGCGGGATCGAGCAGTACTTC	CASSYGTSGIEQYF	TRBD2	.	TRBV9	TRBJ2-7
TGTGCCAGCAGCTTAGGTGGACTAGCGGCGGGGGAGACCCAGTACTTC	CASSLGGLAAGETQYF	TRBD2	.	TRBV7-2	TRBJ2-5
TGCGCCAGCAGTCGGGACGAGGGGTACACTGAAGCTTTCTTT	CASSRDEGYTEAFF	.	.	TRBV5-1	TRBJ1-1
TGTGCCTGGAGTAGGACTCCTTTGGGTTATGGCTACACCTTC	CAWSRTPLGYGYTF	.	.	TRBV30	TRBJ1-2
TGCAGCGTTGAGTATCAGGGGCCCACAGATACGCAGTATTTT	CSVEYQGPTDTQYF	.	.	TRBV29-1	TRBJ2-3
TGTGCCAGCAGCTTAGGGGGGCATACGCAGTATTTT	CASSLGGHTQYF	.	few	TRBV7-2	TRBJ2-3
TGTGCCAGCAGCTTAGGCGGGGTCACAGATACGCAGTATTTT	CASSLGGVTDTQYF	.	.	TRBV11-2	TRBJ2-3
TGTGCCAGCAGCCCCTATGGGCAGCTAGCCAAAAACATTCAGTACTTC	CASSPYGQLAKNIQYF	.	once	TRBV7-2	TRBJ2-4
TGTGCCAGTATTGCGGGAGGAGTGGAGTATTTT	CASIAGGVEYF	TRBD2	few	TRBV19	TRBJ2-3
TGTGCCAGCAGAACCCCGGGACAGGGGAACACTGAAGCTTTCTTT	CASRTPGQGNTEAFF	TRBD1	.	TRBV6-5	TRBJ1-1
TGTGCCAGCAGCTTAATAAGCCAAGGGGGTGAGCAGTTCTTC	CASSLISQGGEQFF	.	.	TRBV7-2	TRBJ2-1
TGTGCCATCAGTGAGCGGGGGCAAGACGAGCAGTACTTC	CAISERGQDEQYF	.	.	TRBV10-3	TRBJ2-7
TGCGCCAGCAGCAGGGGCCACCTAGCCAAAAACATTCAGTACTTC	CASSRGHLAKNIQYF	.	.	TRBV4-3	TRBJ2-4
TGTGCCTGGAGTGGGACAGGGTCTTTGGGTCAGCCCCAGCATTTT	CAWSGTGSLGQPQHF	TRBD1	.	TRBV30	TRBJ1-5
TGTGCCAGCAGCCGAGCCCGCCCGGGACAGGGGGAAAAGCAGTACTTC	CASSRARPGQGEKQYF	TRBD1	.	TRBV14	TRBJ2-7
TGTGCCAGCAGCTGGGGGACAGGGGCTGACACTGAAGCTTTCTTT	CASSWGTGADTEAFF	TRBD1	once	TRBV5-4	TRBJ1-1
TGTGCCAGCAGCGTCCGCCCGGGACAGGGAAACAATGAGCAGTTCTTC	CASSVRPGQGNNEQFF	TRBD1	.	TRBV11-2	TRBJ2-1
TGTGCCAGCAGCACCGGACAGGGTAGCTCCTACGAGCAGTACTTC	CASSTGQGSSYEQYF	TRBD1	.	TRBV11-3	TRBJ2-7
TGTGCCTGCTCGCCGGGACAGGTAACATGGAAGTACTTC	CACSPGQVTWKYF	TRBD1	.	TRBV30	TRBJ2-7
TGTGCCAGCAGCCCCTTAGGACTAGCGGGAGGGAAGACCCAGTACTTC	CASSPLGLAGGKTQYF	TRBD2	.	TRBV7-9	TRBJ2-5
TGTGCCAGCAGGGGCCCAGTAACCTCTAACTATGGCTACACCTTC	CASRGPVTSNYGYTF	.	.	TRBV6-5	TRBJ1-2
TGTGCCAGCAGCTTTACTTCAGGGCCGGGGAATGAGCAGTTCTTC	CASSFTSGPGNEQFF	.	.	TRBV7-9	TRBJ2-1
TGTGCCAGCAGCCCTATTAGCACAGATACGCAGTATTTT	CASSPISTDTQYF	.	.	TRBV5-6	TRBJ2-3
TGTGCCAGCTCACCAGACAGGTCTCAGCCCCAGCATTTT	CASSPDRSQPQHF	.	.	TRBV18	TRBJ1-5
TGTGCCAGCAGCTTTAGGGCGGGAGTACACAATGAGCAGTTCTTC	CASSFRAGVHNEQFF	TRBD2	.	TRBV5-4	TRBJ2-1
TGTGCCAGCAGCACCCCGACAGGGCGACGGGGCACAGATACGCAGTATTTT	CASSTPTGRRGTDTQYF	TRBD1	.	TRBV7-9	TRBJ2-3
TGCGCCAGCAGCTCCGGGACTAGCGGGAGAAACGAGCAGTACTTC	CASSSGTSGRNEQYF	TRBD2	.	TRBV5-1	TRBJ2-7
TGCAGCGGGGGACTAGCGGGAGGAACCACAGATACGCAGTATTTT	CSGGLAGGTTDTQYF	TRBD2	.	TRBV29-1	TRBJ2-3
TGTGCCAGCTCAGCCTCCCCCGGGACTACCGATGAGCAGTTCTTC	CASSASPGTTDEQFF	TRBD2	.	TRBV18	TRBJ2-1
TGTGCCAGCTCACCCGTCGAGGGTCAAGATACGCAGTATTTT	CASSPVEGQDTQYF	.	.	TRBV18	TRBJ2-3
TGTGCCAGTAGCAGAGCTGAGGGGGCATACATTCAGTACTTC	CASSRAEGAYIQYF	TRBD1	.	TRBV19	TRBJ2-4
TGTGCCAGCAGCCAAACAGGGGGGGAGCAGTACTTC	CASSQTGGEQYF	TRBD1	.	TRBV7-3	TRBJ2-7
TGTGCCTGGAGTTCAACAGGGTACACTGAAGCTTTCTTT	CAWSSTGYTEAFF	.	.	TRBV30	TRBJ1-1